One sample yielded the 18 T cell receptor beta chains listed below, sequenced in a study of response to subunit inactivated influenza vaccine. From the RT-PCR reads, TCRdb called clonotypes with MiXCR, one entry per CDR3 protein. The sample includes 450,000 to 600,000 distinct CDR3 sequences, approximately 17% seen only once; the top ten take less than 4%. Sequenced here: CD4+ T cells sorted from PBMCs, sampled 23 to 25 months after vaccination. The receptors come from a man aged 50 to 69 who received an inactivated influenza vaccine.

This clonotype was recorded once. This may come from a read error, since a much larger clone is one base off. The chain is built from TRBV29-1 and TRBJ2-7, with D possibly matching TRBD2 (5 bases). CDR1 SQVTM and CDR2 ANQGSEA come from the germline V gene. CDR3 length: 12 amino acids. The CDR3 nucleotides are TGCAGCGTTGTTTCGCACGACTACGAGCAGCACTTC. It specifies CSVVSHDYEQHF.

The chain combines TRBV28 with TRBJ2-1, with D uncertain. The V end lost 5 bases, the J end lost 0 bases, and 8 bases lay between the germline ends. This CDR3 is built from 14 residues. CDR1 MDHEN and CDR2 SYDVKM come from the germline V gene. The CDR3 sequence is CASSALYSYNEQFF. The CDR3 coding sequence is TGTGCCAGCAGTGCGTTGTACTCCTACAATGAGCAGTTCTTC. Supplemented by reference TRBV28 and TRBJ2-1, the full variable domain reads DVKVTQSSRYLVKRTGEKVFLECVQDMDHENMFWYRQDPGLGLRLIYFSYDVKMKEKGDIPEGYSVSREKKERFSLILESASTNQTSMYLCASSALYSYNEQFFGPGTRLTVL.

The gene calls are TRBV4-3 and TRBJ2-5; TRBD1 matches at 10 bases. The CDR3 runs to 17 residues. CDR1 and CDR2 from the germline V gene are LGHNA and YSLEER. With 4 bases clipped from V and 1 base from J, the junction kept 9 bases outside the gene matches. The DNA for the CDR3 is TGCGCCAGCAGCCGGGACAGGGGAATAGGTCTCCAAGAGACCCAGTACTTC. Its translation is CASSRDRGIGLQETQYF.

This clonotype was observed at least ten times. The chain uses TRBV5-1 and TRBJ2-2; TRBD2 is a possible D gene (5 bases). Per germline, CDR1 SGHRS and CDR2 YFSETQ. V lost 0 bases and J 6 bases, leaving 9 bases between the germline ends. The CDR3 contains 14 residues. Here the CDR3 reads CASSLERSSGELFF. In nucleotides, the CDR3 is TGCGCCAGCAGCTTGGAGCGGAGCTCCGGGGAGCTGTTTTTT.

In its sample, this clonotype was seen a few times. This chain links TRBV2 with TRBJ2-1, with D unresolved. V gave up 5 bases and J gave up 7 bases, with 12 bases separating them. The CDR3 loop spans 13 amino acids. Germline V gives CDR1 SNHLY, CDR2 FYNNEI. The CDR3 DNA is TGTGCCAGCAGTTATGTGGGCAGGAATGAGCAGTTCTTC. Protein: CASSYVGRNEQFF.

This clonotype was counted many times. The DNA of the CDR3 is TGTGCCAGCAGCTTGGTCGAGGGTAGCAATCAGCCCCAGCATTTT. Protein product: CASSLVEGSNQPQHF. This chain connects TRBV7-2 to TRBJ1-5; D gene ambiguous. Germline V gene sequence: CDR1 SGHTA, CDR2 FQGNSA. Trimming cost V 3 bases and J 0 bases, with 9 bases left between them. This CDR3 region has 15 residues.

With respect to this clonotype: A read error may account for a junction end that differs from germline. J is TRBJ2-5 and V is TRBV5-1; D is undetermined. This CDR3 region has 13 residues. Per the germline V gene, CDR1 is SGHRS and CDR2 is YFSETQ. The CDR3 sequence: CASGFQKQETQYF. Here the CDR3 DNA reads TGCGCCAGCGGCTTTCAGAAGCAAGAGACCCAGTACTTC.

This clonotype has more than one count but fewer than ten. V gene TRBV4-2 combines with J gene TRBJ1-5; 7 bases match TRBD1. Germline CDR1 reads LGHNA; CDR2 reads YNFKEQ. The CDR3 has 13 amino acids. The J segment lost 7 bases and the V segment lost 4 bases, leaving 4 bases of the junction unmatched. In nucleotides, the CDR3 is TGTGCCAGCAGCCTAGGGGGCATGCAGCCCCAGCATTTT. Its protein is CASSLGGMQPQHF.

The chain joins TRBV4-1 to TRBJ2-7; TRBD1 matches at 7 bases. The V and J ends lost 3 bases and 2 bases, in that order; junction bases with no gene match: 7. CDR3 length equals 15 residues. In germline, CDR1 is MGHRA, CDR2 YSYEKL. CDR3 protein: CASSQGTAFTYEQYF. DNA of the CDR3: TGCGCCAGCAGCCAGGGGACAGCCTTCACCTACGAGCAGTACTTC.

In nucleotides, the CDR3 is TGCGCCAGCAGCAGTGGGACAGGGGGCATTGGGCCCCAGCATTTT. It codes for CASSSGTGGIGPQHF. The genes are TRBV10-1 and TRBJ1-5, with 12 bases fitting TRBD1. Germline assignment: CDR1 WNHNN and CDR2 SYGVQD (reference sequence). The CDR3 runs 15 residues. J was trimmed by 9 bases and V by 6 bases; bases with no gene match: 9.

This clonotype was counted at least ten times. V is TRBV18 and J is TRBJ2-3; no reliable D call. Deletions cut 2 bases from V and 5 bases from J, with 5 bases between. This CDR3 contains 12 residues. Germline V lookup: CDR1 KGHSH, CDR2 LQKENI. CDR3 DNA: TGTGCCAGCTCACCAGTGCGAGATACGCAGTATTTT. As protein: CASSPVRDTQYF.

This clonotype was observed at least ten times. J is TRBJ2-3 and V is TRBV27; TRBD2 matches at 10 bases. Per germline, CDR1 MNHEY and CDR2 SMNVEV (reference sequence). The CDR3 spans 16 residues. The V and J ends lost 4 bases and 1 base, in that order; junction bases with no gene match: 5. CDR3 amino acids: CASSSEGTSGTDTQYF. The CDR3 DNA reads TGTGCCAGCAGTTCAGAAGGGACTAGCGGCACAGATACGCAGTATTTT.

The J gene is TRBJ1-4, the V gene TRBV29-1; TRBD1 matches at 9 bases. The trim removed 4 bases at V and 5 bases at J, leaving 5 bases unmatched. The CDR3 is made up of 14 amino acids. The germline gives CDR1 SQVTM, CDR2 ANQGSEA. DNA of the CDR3: TGCAGCGTTGGGGGGACAGGGCGGAATGAAAAACTGTTTTTT. It codes for CSVGGTGRNEKLFF.

The chain is built from TRBV6-2 or TRBV6-3 and TRBJ1-2; D not certain. Germline V gene lookup returns CDR1 MNHEY and CDR2 SVGEGT. Trimming cost V 4 bases and J 3 bases, with 9 bases left between them. The CDR3 runs to 13 residues. CDR3 residues: CASSFSVYYGYTF. In nucleotides, the CDR3 is TGTGCCAGCAGTTTCTCGGTATACTATGGCTACACCTTC.

The chain is built from TRBV28 and TRBJ2-3; the match to TRBD1 covers 9 bases. This CDR3 has 16 residues. Germline V gene data show CDR1 as MDHEN and CDR2 as SYDVKM. V shed 5 bases, J shed 2 bases, and the junction held 8 bases outside the gene matches. CDR3 protein: CASSQRTGASTDTQYF. The CDR3 nucleotides read TGTGCCAGCAGTCAAAGGACAGGGGCATCCACAGATACGCAGTATTTT.

This clonotype was detected a few times. This sequence joins TRBV29-1 and TRBJ2-2, with D maybe TRBD2 (5 bases). CDR1 and CDR2 from the germline V gene are SQVTM and ANQGSEA. Trimming removed 7 bases at V and 2 bases at J, with 11 bases between. The CDR3 runs to 13 residues. The CDR3 coding sequence is TGCAGCGGCACCCGGGGTAACACCGGGGAGCTGTTTTTT. Translated: CSGTRGNTGELFF.

This clonotype was detected a few times. The chain combines TRBV24-1 with TRBJ2-1; tentative D call: TRBD2 (7 bases). The CDR3 sequence is 16 residues long. Looked up from germline, CDR1 is KGHDR and CDR2 is SFDVKD. Trimming shortened V by 1 base and J by 2 bases, and 11 bases separated the two germline ends. CDR3 residues: CATSDFRGRAYNEQFF. DNA for the CDR3: TGTGCCACCAGTGATTTTAGGGGGAGGGCCTACAATGAGCAGTTCTTC.

This clonotype was counted many times. The chain's CDR3 is CSAASRAKNIQYF. In DNA, the CDR3 is TGCAGTGCAGCGAGTCGAGCCAAAAACATTCAGTACTTC. The chain has TRBV20-1 and TRBJ2-4; D is unresolved. Germline V lookup: CDR1 DFQATT, CDR2 SNEGSKA (reference sequence). This CDR3 is built from 13 residues. V shed 6 bases and J shed 0 bases, with 9 bases lying between them.